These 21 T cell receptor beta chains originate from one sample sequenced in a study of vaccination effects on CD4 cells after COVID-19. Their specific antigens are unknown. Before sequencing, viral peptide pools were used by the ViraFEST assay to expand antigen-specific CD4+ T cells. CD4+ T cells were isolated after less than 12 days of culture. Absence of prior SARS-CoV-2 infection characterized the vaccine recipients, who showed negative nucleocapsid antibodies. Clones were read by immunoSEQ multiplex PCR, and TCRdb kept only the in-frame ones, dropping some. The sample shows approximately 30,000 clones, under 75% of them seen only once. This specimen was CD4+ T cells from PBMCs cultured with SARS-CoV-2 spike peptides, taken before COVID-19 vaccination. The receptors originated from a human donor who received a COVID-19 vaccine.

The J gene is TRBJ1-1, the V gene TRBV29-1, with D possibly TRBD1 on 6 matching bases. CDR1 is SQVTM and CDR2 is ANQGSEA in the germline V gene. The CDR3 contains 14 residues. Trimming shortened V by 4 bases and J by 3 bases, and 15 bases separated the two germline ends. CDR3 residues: CSVAHSGAYTEAFF. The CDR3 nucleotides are TGCAGCGTTGCCCACTCAGGGGCCTACACTGAAGCTTTCTTT.

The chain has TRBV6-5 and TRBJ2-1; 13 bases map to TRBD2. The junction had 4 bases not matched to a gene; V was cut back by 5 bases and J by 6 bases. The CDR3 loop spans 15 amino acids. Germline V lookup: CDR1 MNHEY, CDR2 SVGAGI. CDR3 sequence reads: CASSTGTSGTNEQFF. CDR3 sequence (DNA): TGTGCCAGCAGTACCGGGACTAGCGGGACCAATGAGCAGTTCTTC.

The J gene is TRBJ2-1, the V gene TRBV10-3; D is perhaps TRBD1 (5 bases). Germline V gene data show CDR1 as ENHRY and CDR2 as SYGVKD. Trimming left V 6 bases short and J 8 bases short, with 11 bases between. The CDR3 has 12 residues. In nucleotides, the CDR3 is TGTGCCATCAGGAACGAAGGGGATGAGCAGTTCTTC. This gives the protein CAIRNEGDEQFF.

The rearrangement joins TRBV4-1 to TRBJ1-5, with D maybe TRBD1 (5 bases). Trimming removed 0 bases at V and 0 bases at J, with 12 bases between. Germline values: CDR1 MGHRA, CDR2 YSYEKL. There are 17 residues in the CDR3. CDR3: CASSQDLGRDSNQPQHF. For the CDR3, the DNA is TGCGCCAGCAGCCAAGATTTGGGCAGGGATAGCAATCAGCCCCAGCATTTT.

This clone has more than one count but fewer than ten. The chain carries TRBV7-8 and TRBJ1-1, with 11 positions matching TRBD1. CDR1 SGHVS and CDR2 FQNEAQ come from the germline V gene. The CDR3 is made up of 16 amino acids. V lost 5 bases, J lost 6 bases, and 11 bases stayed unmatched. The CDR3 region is CASSPDRGLLGAEAFF. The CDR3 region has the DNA TGTGCCAGCAGCCCGGACAGGGGGCTCCTGGGCGCTGAAGCTTTCTTT.

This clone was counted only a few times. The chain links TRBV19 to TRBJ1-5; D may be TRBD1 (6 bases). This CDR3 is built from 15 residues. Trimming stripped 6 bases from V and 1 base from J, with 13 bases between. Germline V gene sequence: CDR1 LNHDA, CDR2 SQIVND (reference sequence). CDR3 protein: CASSRDRLSNQPQHF. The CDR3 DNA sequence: TGTGCCAGTAGCCGCGACAGGCTCAGCAATCAGCCCCAGCATTTT.

DNA of the CDR3: TGTGCCAGCAGCGCGCGGCCAACAGGGGCCGAGCAGTACTTC. Its translation is CASSARPTGAEQYF. The genes are TRBV9 and TRBJ2-7, with 7 positions matching TRBD1. The length of the CDR3 is 14 residues. CDR1 is SGDLS and CDR2 is YYNGEE in the germline V gene. The V segment lost 3 bases and the J segment 6 bases; nucleotides outside the gene matches: 9.

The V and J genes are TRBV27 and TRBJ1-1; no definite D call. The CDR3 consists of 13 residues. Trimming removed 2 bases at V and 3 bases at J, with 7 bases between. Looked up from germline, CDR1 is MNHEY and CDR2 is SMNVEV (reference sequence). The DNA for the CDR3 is TGTGCCAGCAGTTTAAAACAGTACACTGAAGCTTTCTTT. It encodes CASSLKQYTEAFF.

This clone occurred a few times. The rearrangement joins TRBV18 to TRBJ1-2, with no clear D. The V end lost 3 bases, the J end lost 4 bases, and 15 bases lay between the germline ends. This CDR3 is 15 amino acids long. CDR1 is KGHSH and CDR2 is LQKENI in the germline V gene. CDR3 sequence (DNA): TGTGCCAGCTCACCCCCGTATACCCGACTCTATGGCTACACCTTC. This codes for CASSPPYTRLYGYTF.

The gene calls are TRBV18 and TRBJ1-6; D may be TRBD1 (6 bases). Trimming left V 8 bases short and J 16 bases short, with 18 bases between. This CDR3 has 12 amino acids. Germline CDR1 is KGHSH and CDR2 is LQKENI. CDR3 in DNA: TGTGCCAGCCAAAACCCAGGGGCTCCACTCCACTTT. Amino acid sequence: CASQNPGAPLHF.

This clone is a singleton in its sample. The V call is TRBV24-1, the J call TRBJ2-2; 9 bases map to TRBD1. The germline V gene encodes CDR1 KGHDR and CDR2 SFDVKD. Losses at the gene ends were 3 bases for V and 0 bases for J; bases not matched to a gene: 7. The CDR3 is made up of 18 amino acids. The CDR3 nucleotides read TGTGCCACCAGTGATGCTCCGGGACAGGGTACGAACACCGGGGAGCTGTTTTTT. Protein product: CATSDAPGQGTNTGELFF.

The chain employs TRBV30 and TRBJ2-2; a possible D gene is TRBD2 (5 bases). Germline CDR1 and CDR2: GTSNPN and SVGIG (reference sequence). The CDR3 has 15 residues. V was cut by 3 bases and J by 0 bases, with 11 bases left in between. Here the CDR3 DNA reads TGTGCCTGGAGCGCTCTCGGGGCGAACACCGGGGAGCTGTTTTTT. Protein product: CAWSALGANTGELFF.

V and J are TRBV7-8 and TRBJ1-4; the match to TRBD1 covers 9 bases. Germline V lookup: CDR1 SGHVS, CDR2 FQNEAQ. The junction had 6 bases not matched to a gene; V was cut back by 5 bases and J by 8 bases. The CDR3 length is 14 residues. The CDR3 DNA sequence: TGTGCCAGCAGCCCACAGGGGGCAAGGGAAAAACTGTTTTTT. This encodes CASSPQGAREKLFF.

The CDR3 region has the DNA TGTGCCAGCGGGAGCAGGGGGGCGGATGCCAAAGATACGCAGTATTTT. Its translation is CASGSRGADAKDTQYF. V gene TRBV5-8 combines with J gene TRBJ2-3; a weak D match, TRBD1 (7 bases). This CDR3 comprises 16 residues. CDR1 is SGHTS and CDR2 is YDEGEE in the germline V gene. V lost 7 bases and J 5 bases, leaving 23 bases between the germline ends.

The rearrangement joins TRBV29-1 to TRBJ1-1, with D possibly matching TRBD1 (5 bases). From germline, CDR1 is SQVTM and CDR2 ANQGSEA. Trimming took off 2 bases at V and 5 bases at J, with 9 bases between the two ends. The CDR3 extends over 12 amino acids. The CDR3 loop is CSVERGRTEAFF. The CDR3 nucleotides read TGCAGCGTTGAAAGGGGAAGGACTGAAGCTTTCTTT. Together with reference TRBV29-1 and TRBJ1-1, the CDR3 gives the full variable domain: SAVISQKPSRDICQRGTSLTIQCQVDSQVTMMFWYRQQPGQSLTLIATANQGSEATYESGFVIDKFPISRPNLTFSTLTVSNMSPEDSSIYLCSVERGRTEAFFGQGTRLTVV.

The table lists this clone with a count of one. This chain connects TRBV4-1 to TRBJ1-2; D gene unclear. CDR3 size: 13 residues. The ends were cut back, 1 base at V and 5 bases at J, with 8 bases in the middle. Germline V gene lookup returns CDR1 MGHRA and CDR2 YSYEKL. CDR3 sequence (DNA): TGCGCCAGCAGCCAAGGGCAGGTTTATGGCTACACCTTC. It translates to CASSQGQVYGYTF.

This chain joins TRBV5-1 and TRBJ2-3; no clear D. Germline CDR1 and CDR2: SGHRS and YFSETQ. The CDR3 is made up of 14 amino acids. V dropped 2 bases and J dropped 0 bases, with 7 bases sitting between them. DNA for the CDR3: TGCGCCAGCAGCTTCACGGATAGCACAGATACGCAGTATTTT. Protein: CASSFTDSTDTQYF.

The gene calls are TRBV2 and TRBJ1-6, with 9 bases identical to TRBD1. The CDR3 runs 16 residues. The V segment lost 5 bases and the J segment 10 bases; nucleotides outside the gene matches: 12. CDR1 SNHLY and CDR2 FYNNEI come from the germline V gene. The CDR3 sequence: CASSLRAGTGKSPLHF. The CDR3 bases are TGTGCCAGCAGTCTAAGGGCCGGGACAGGGAAGTCACCCCTCCACTTT.

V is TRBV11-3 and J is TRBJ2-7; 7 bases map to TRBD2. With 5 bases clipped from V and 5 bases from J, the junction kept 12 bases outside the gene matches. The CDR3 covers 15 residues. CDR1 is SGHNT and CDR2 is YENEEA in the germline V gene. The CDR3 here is CASSPERGRDHEQYF. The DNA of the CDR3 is TGTGCCAGCAGCCCCGAGCGGGGCAGGGATCACGAGCAGTACTTC.

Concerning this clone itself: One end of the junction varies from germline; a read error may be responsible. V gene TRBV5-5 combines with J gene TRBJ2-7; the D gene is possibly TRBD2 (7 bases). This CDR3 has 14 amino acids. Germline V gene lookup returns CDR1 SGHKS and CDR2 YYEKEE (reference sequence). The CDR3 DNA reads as TGTGCCAGCAGCTTCGGGGGGCTCTCCAACGAGCAGTACTTC. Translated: CASSFGGLSNEQYF.

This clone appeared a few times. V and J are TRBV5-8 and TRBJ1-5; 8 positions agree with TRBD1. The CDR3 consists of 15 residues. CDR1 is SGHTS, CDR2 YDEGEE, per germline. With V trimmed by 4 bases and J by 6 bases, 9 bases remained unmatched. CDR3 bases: TGTGCCAGCAGCGTGCAGGGGGCCTTAGGTCAGCCCCAGCATTTT. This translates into CASSVQGALGQPQHF.